This TCR beta chain comes out of a study of beta chain features in type 1 diabetes. V lost 4 bases to trimming and J lost 3 bases, with 11 bases between them. Germline CDR1 and CDR2: MDHEN and SYDVKM. CDR3 length: 14 residues. The study's findings and limits: In the patient group, naive, central memory and Treg TCRB repertoires seemed more alike than in the healthy donor group. Shortening that was moderate but significant affected the TCRB CDR3s of Type 1 diabetes patients in all four CD4+ subsets. With patients and controls alike, PCR might favor shorter templates to an equal degree.

Researchers reported sorting CD4+ naive, central memory, regulatory and stem cell-like memory cells via CD45RO/CCR7/CD25/CD127/CD95/CD27. As to this clone: The antigen is unknown.

Sequencing targeted expressed TCRB transcripts, as all isolated RNA had been reverse transcribed. Here immunoSEQ multiplex PCR was the method, and the copy in TCRdb shows in-frame clones only, minus some. The sample has about 370,000 clones, roughly a tenth seen once. This chain links TRBV28 with TRBJ2-3; D unresolved. The TCR sequence derives from a young man with type 1 diabetes. Sequenced input: central memory CD4+ T cells from blood. The CDR3 nucleotides are TGTGCCAGCAGTTGGAGAGTAGCAACAGATACGCAGTATTTT. Its translation is CASSWRVATDTQYF.